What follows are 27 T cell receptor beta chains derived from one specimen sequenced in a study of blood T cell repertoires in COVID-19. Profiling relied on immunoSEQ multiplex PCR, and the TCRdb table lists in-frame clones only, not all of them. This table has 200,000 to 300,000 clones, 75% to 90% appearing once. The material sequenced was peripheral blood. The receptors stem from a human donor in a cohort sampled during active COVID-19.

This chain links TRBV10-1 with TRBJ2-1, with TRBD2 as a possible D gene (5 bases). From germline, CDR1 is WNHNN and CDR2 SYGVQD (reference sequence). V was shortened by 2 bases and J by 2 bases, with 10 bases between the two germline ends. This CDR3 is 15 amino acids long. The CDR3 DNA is TGCGCCAGCAGTGAGAGAGGGCAGGCCTACAATGAGCAGTTCTTC. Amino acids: CASSERGQAYNEQFF.

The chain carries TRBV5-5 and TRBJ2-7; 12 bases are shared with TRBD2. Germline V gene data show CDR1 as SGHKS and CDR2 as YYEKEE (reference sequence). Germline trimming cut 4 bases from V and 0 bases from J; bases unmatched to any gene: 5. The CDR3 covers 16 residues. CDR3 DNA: TGTGCCAGCAGCCTCGGACTAGCGGGGATCTCCTACGAGCAGTACTTC. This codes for CASSLGLAGISYEQYF.

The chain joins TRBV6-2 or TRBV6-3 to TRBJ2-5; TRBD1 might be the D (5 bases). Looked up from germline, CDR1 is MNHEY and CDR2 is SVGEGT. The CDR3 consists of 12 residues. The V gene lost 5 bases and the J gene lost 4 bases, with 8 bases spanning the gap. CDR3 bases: TGTGCCAGCAGTAACAGGAGAGAGACCCAGTACTTC. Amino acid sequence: CASSNRRETQYF.

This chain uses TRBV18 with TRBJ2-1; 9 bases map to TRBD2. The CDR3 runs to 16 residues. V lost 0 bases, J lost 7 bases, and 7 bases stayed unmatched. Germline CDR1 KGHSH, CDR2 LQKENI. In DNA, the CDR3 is TGTGCCAGCTCACCACCGGGCGGGGGGGCCGGAAATGAGCAGTTCTTC. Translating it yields CASSPPGGGAGNEQFF.

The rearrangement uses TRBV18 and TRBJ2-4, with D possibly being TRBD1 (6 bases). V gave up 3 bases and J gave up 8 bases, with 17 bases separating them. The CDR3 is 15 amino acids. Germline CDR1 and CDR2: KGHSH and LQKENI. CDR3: CASSPLSGAGDIQYF. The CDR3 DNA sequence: TGTGCCAGCTCACCGCTTTCAGGGGCTGGGGACATTCAGTACTTC.

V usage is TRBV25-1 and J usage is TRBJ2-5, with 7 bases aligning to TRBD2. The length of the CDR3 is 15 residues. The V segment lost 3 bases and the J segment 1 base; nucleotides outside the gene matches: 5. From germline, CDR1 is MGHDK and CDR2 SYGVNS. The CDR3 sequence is CASSEASGFQETQYF. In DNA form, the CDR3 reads TGTGCCAGCAGTGAGGCTAGCGGATTCCAAGAGACCCAGTACTTC.

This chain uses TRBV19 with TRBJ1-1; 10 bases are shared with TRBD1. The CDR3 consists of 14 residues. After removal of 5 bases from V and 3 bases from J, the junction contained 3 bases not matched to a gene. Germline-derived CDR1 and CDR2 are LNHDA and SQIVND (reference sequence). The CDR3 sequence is CASSRGQGYTEAFF. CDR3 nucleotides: TGTGCCAGTAGTCGGGGACAGGGGTACACTGAAGCTTTCTTT.

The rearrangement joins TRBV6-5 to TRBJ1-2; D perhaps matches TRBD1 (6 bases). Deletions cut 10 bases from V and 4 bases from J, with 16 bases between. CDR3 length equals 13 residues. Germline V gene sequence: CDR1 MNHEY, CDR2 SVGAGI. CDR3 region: CAMSGVEAYGYTF. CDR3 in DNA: TGTGCCATGTCAGGGGTTGAGGCCTATGGCTACACCTTC.

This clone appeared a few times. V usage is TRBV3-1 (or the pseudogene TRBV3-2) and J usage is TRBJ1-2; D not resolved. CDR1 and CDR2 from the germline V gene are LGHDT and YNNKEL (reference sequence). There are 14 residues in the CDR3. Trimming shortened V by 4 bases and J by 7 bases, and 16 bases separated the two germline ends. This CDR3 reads CASSRETGSAGYTF. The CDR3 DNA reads TGTGCCAGCAGCCGTGAAACCGGGTCCGCTGGCTACACCTTC.

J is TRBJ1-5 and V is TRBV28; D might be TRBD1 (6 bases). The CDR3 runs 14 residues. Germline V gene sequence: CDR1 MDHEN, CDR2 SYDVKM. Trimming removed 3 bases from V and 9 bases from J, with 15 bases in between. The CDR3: CASSLRQGFAPQHF. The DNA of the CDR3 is TGTGCCAGCAGTTTGAGGCAGGGGTTCGCGCCCCAGCATTTT.

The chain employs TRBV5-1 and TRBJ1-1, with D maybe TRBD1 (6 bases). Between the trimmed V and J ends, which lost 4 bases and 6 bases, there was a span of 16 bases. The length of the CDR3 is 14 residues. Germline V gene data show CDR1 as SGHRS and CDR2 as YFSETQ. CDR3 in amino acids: CASSLGQLQPEAFF. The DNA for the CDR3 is TGCGCCAGCAGCCTAGGACAGCTTCAGCCTGAAGCTTTCTTT.

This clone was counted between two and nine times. CDR3 DNA: TGTGCCAGCTCACCGACAGGTACCAGCACAGATACGCAGTATTTT. This sequence encodes CASSPTGTSTDTQYF. The genes are TRBV18 and TRBJ2-3; possible D gene TRBD1, 6 bases. Trimming took 3 bases from V and 0 from J, leaving 10 bases between them. The germline gives CDR1 KGHSH, CDR2 LQKENI. The CDR3 is 15 amino acids.

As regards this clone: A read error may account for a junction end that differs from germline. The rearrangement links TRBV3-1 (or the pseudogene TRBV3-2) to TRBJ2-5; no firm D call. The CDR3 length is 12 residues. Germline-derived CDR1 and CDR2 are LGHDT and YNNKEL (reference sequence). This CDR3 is CASSHTGEAQYF. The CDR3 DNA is TGTGCCAGCAGCCACACTGGAGAGGCCCAGTACTTC.

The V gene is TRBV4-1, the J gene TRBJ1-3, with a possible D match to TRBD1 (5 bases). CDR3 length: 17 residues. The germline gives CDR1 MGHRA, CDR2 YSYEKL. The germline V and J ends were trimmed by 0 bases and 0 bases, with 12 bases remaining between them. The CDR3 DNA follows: TGCGCCAGCAGCCAAGACCGGACAAGCTCCTCTGGAAACACCATATATTTT. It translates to CASSQDRTSSSGNTIYF.

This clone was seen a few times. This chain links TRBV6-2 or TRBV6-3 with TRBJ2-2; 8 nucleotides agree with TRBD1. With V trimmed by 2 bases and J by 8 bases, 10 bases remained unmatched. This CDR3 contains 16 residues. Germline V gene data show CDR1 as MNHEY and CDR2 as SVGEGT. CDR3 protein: CASSYPQGASQGELFF. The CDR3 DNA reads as TGTGCCAGCAGTTACCCCCAGGGGGCTTCACAGGGGGAGCTGTTTTTT.

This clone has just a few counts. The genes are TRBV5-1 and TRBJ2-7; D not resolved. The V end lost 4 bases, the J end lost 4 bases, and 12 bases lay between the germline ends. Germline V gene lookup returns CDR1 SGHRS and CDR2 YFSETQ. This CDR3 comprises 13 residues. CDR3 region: CASSHDTSYEQYF. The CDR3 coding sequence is TGCGCCAGCAGCCACGATACGAGTTACGAGCAGTACTTC.

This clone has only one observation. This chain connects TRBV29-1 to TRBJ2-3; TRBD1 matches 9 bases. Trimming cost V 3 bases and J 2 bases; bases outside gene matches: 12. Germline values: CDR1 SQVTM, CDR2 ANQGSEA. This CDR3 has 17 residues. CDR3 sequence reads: CSVDKGYRGPTTDTQYF. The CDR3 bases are TGCAGCGTTGATAAGGGGTACAGGGGGCCCACCACAGATACGCAGTATTTT.

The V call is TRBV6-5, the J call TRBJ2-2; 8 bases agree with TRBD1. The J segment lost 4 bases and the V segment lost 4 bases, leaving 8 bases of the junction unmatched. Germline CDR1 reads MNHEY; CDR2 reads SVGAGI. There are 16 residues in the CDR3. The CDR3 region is CASSLLPGGITGELFF. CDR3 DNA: TGTGCCAGCAGTTTACTCCCAGGGGGCATCACCGGGGAGCTGTTTTTT.

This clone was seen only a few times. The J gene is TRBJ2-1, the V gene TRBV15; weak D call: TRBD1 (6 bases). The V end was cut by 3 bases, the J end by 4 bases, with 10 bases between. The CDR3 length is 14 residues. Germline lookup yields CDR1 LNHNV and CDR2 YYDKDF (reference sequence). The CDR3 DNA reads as TGTGCCACCAGCAGCTTACAGGGTTACAATGAGCAGTTCTTC. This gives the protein CATSSLQGYNEQFF. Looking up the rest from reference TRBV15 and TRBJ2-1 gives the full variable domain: DAMVIQNPRYQVTQFGKPVTLSCSQTLNHNVMYWYQQKSSQAPKLLFHYYDKDFNNEADTPDNFQSRRPNTSFCFLDIRSPGLGDTAMYLCATSSLQGYNEQFFGPGTRLTVL.

The CDR3 is CASSATGYGADTQYF. In DNA, the CDR3 is TGTGCCAGCAGCGCAACAGGGTACGGCGCAGATACGCAGTATTTT. The chain links TRBV4-2 to TRBJ2-3; perhaps TRBD1 as D (6 bases). CDR1 LGHNA and CDR2 YNFKEQ come from the germline V gene. Deletions cut 5 bases from V and 4 bases from J, with 16 bases between. This CDR3 is built from 15 residues.

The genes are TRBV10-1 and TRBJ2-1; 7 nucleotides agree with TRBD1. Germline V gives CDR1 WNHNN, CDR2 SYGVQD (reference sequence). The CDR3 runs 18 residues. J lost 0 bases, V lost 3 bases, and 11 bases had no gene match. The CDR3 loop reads CASSDLRGGHSSYNEQFF. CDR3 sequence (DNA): TGCGCCAGCAGTGATTTGAGAGGGGGCCACAGCTCCTACAATGAGCAGTTCTTC.

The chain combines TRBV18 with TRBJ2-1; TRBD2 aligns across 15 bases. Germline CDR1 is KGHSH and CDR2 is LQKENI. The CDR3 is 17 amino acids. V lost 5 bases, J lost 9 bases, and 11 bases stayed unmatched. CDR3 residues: CASSAGTSGRSFVEQFF. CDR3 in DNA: TGTGCCAGCTCAGCGGGGACTAGCGGGAGGAGCTTTGTTGAGCAGTTCTTC.

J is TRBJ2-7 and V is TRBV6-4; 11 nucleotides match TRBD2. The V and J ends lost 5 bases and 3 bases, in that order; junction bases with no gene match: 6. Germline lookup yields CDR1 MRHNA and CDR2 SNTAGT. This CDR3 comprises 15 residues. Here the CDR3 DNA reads TGTGCCAGCAGTAAGACTAGCGGGGCGGTCTACGAGCAGTACTTC. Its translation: CASSKTSGAVYEQYF.

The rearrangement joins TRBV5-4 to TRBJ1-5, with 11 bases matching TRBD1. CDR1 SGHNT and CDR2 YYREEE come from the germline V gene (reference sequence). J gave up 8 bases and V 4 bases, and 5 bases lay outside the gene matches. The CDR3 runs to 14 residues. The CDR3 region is CASSGGTGGEPQHF. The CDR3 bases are TGTGCCAGCAGCGGAGGGACAGGGGGGGAGCCCCAGCATTTT.

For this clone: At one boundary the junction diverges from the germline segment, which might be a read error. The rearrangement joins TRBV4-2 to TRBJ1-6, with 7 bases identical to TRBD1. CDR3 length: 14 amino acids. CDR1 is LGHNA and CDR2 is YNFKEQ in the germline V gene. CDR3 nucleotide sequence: TGTGCCAGCAGCGTTCGGGACAGTAATTCGCCCCTCCACTTT. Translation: CASSVRDSNSPLHF.

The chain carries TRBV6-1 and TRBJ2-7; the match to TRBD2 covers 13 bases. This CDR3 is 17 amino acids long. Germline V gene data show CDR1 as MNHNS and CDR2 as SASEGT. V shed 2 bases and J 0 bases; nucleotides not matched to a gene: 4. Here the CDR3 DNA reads TGTGCCAGCAGTGAACCGGGACTAGCGGGGAGCTCCTACGAGCAGTACTTC. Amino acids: CASSEPGLAGSSYEQYF.

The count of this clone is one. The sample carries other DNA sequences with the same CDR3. The DNA of the CDR3 is TGTGCCAGCAGCCAGGGTAGGGGTTCCTACAATGAGCAGTTCTTC. It is translated as CASSQGRGSYNEQFF. The chain is built from TRBV3-1 (or the pseudogene TRBV3-2) and TRBJ2-1; tentatively, D is TRBD1 (5 bases). Trimming took off 3 bases at V and 1 base at J, with 10 bases between the two ends. The germline gives CDR1 LGHDT, CDR2 YNNKEL (reference sequence). The CDR3 totals 15 residues.